A selection of T cell receptor beta chains follows, all from one sample in a study of cytomegalovirus exposure and HLA in healthy donors. TCRdb keeps only in-frame clones here, not all; method: immunoSEQ multiplex PCR. The sample holds about 100,000 clones, 55% to 80% seen once. Sequencing was done on a sample of PBMCs. Receptors originate from a man aged 35 to 55 in good health and CMV-seronegative. Both conserved end residues are part of each CDR3. D genes are given only for firm matches. Only some rows state a clone size, as once, few, many or a class for expanded clones.

clone size: few
D gene: NA
V gene: TRBV5-4
J gene: TRBJ1-2
CDR3 protein: CASSLGAPRGNYGYTF
CDR3 DNA: TGTGCCAGCAGCTTGGGGGCGCCAAGGGGGAACTATGGCTACACCTTC

clone size: once
D gene: NA
V gene: TRBV7-3
J gene: TRBJ2-6
CDR3 protein: CASSGRQESSGANVLTF
CDR3 DNA: TGTGCCAGCAGCGGGAGACAGGAGAGCTCTGGGGCCAACGTCCTGACTTTC

clone size: few
D gene: NA
V gene: TRBV9
J gene: TRBJ2-7
CDR3 protein: CASSVEGHPGYEQYF
CDR3 DNA: TGTGCCAGCAGCGTAGAGGGACACCCAGGGTACGAGCAGTACTTC

clone size: once
D gene: TRBD2
V gene: TRBV19
J gene: TRBJ2-1
CDR3 protein: CASSSTRGGPYNEQFF
CDR3 DNA: TGTGCCAGTAGTTCGACTCGGGGGGGCCCCTACAATGAGCAGTTCTTC

clone size: NA
D gene: NA
V gene: TRBV5-5
J gene: TRBJ1-4
CDR3 protein: CASSRVTGPATNEKLFF
CDR3 DNA: TGTGCCAGCAGCAGGGTCACAGGGCCTGCAACTAATGAAAAACTGTTTTTT

clone size: NA
D gene: NA
V gene: TRBV19
J gene: TRBJ2-2
CDR3 protein: CASTSQGPGELFF
CDR3 DNA: TGTGCCAGTACCTCACAGGGCCCCGGGGAGCTGTTTTTT

clone size: few
D gene: TRBD2
V gene: TRBV4-1
J gene: TRBJ2-7
CDR3 protein: CASSPILAGESYEQYF
CDR3 DNA: TGCGCCAGCAGCCCAATCCTAGCGGGGGAGTCCTACGAGCAGTACTTC

clone size: NA
D gene: NA
V gene: TRBV28
J gene: TRBJ2-3
CDR3 protein: CASSRIGEDTQYF
CDR3 DNA: TGTGCCAGCAGCCGAATCGGGGAAGATACGCAGTATTTT

clone size: NA
D gene: NA
V gene: TRBV14
J gene: TRBJ1-6
CDR3 protein: CASSQDQGYSPLHF
CDR3 DNA: TGTGCCAGCAGCCAAGACCAGGGTTACTCACCCCTCCACTTT

clone size: few
D gene: TRBD1
V gene: TRBV7-8
J gene: TRBJ2-1
CDR3 protein: CASSAYRGRGNEQFF
CDR3 DNA: TGTGCCAGCAGCGCCTACAGGGGGCGGGGGAATGAGCAGTTCTTC

clone size: NA
D gene: NA
V gene: TRBV2
J gene: TRBJ2-3
CDR3 protein: CASSALLQGPDTQYF
CDR3 DNA: TGTGCCAGCAGTGCACTCTTACAGGGCCCAGATACGCAGTATTTT

clone size: once
D gene: NA
V gene: TRBV4-2
J gene: TRBJ2-7
CDR3 protein: CASSQDPAAGGRTYEQYF
CDR3 DNA: TGTGCCAGCAGCCAAGATCCAGCTGCCGGGGGTAGAACCTACGAGCAGTACTTC

clone size: few
D gene: NA
V gene: TRBV21-1
J gene: TRBJ2-7
CDR3 protein: CASSALIRDRHYEQYF
CDR3 DNA: TGTGCCAGCAGCGCCCTTATCCGGGACAGACATTACGAGCAGTACTTC

clone size: NA
D gene: TRBD2
V gene: TRBV2
J gene: TRBJ2-1
CDR3 protein: CASSGLAGRYNEQFF
CDR3 DNA: TGTGCCAGCAGCGGACTAGCGGGACGCTACAATGAGCAGTTCTTC

clone size: once
D gene: NA
V gene: TRBV9
J gene: TRBJ2-3
CDR3 protein: CASSATGFDTQYF
CDR3 DNA: TGTGCCAGCAGCGCTACAGGTTTTGATACGCAGTATTTT

clone size: NA
D gene: NA
V gene: TRBV5-4
J gene: TRBJ2-7
CDR3 protein: CASLPGDHEQYF
CDR3 DNA: TGTGCCAGCCTTCCAGGGGACCACGAGCAGTACTTC

clone size: NA
D gene: TRBD1
V gene: TRBV6-5
J gene: TRBJ1-6
CDR3 protein: CASNAGQGNSPLHF
CDR3 DNA: TGTGCCAGCAATGCCGGACAGGGCAATTCACCCCTCCACTTT

clone size: NA
D gene: NA
V gene: TRBV2
J gene: TRBJ1-5
CDR3 protein: CASSEARGQPQHF
CDR3 DNA: TGTGCCAGCAGTGAGGCAAGGGGTCAGCCCCAGCATTTT

clone size: NA
D gene: NA
V gene: TRBV27
J gene: TRBJ2-6
CDR3 protein: CASSFNSGANVLTF
CDR3 DNA: TGTGCCAGCAGTTTCAACTCTGGGGCCAACGTCCTGACTTTC

clone size: NA
D gene: TRBD1
V gene: TRBV18
J gene: TRBJ1-2
CDR3 protein: CASSPSPGTGGLTIGGYTF
CDR3 DNA: TGTGCCAGCTCACCGTCGCCAGGAACAGGGGGTTTAACTATAGGTGGCTACACCTTC

clone size: NA
D gene: NA
V gene: TRBV6-5
J gene: TRBJ1-2
CDR3 protein: CASSYRETTGGYTF
CDR3 DNA: TGTGCCAGCAGTTACAGAGAAACGACGGGGGGCTACACCTTC

clone size: NA
D gene: NA
V gene: TRBV7-8
J gene: TRBJ1-1
CDR3 protein: CASSLGGDYTEAFF
CDR3 DNA: TGTGCCAGCAGCTTAGGAGGGGACTACACTGAAGCTTTCTTT

clone size: NA
D gene: NA
V gene: TRBV5-1
J gene: TRBJ1-1
CDR3 protein: CASGRGNTEAFF
CDR3 DNA: TGCGCCAGCGGGCGGGGGAACACTGAAGCTTTCTTT

clone size: NA
D gene: NA
V gene: TRBV13
J gene: TRBJ1-4
CDR3 protein: CASSPYSDEKLFF
CDR3 DNA: TGTGCCAGCAGCCCCTATTCCGATGAAAAACTGTTTTTT

clone size: NA
D gene: NA
V gene: TRBV7-5
J gene: TRBJ1-2
CDR3 protein: CVRSLVCVYGYTF
CDR3 DNA: TGTGTCAGAAGCTTAGTCTGCGTTTATGGCTACACCTTC

clone size: NA
D gene: NA
V gene: TRBV11-3
J gene: TRBJ1-2
CDR3 protein: CASSLRFGYGYTF
CDR3 DNA: TGTGCCAGCAGCTTACGGTTTGGTTATGGCTACACCTTC

clone size: NA
D gene: TRBD1
V gene: TRBV27
J gene: TRBJ1-6
CDR3 protein: CASSFDRGSSPLHF
CDR3 DNA: TGTGCCAGCAGTTTCGACAGGGGGTCTTCACCCCTCCACTTT

clone size: NA
D gene: NA
V gene: TRBV2
J gene: TRBJ2-5
CDR3 protein: CASSVAGAQETQYF
CDR3 DNA: TGTGCCAGCAGTGTGGCGGGGGCCCAAGAGACCCAGTACTTC

clone size: NA
D gene: NA
V gene: TRBV6-5
J gene: TRBJ2-7
CDR3 protein: CASSYGWGEYEQYF
CDR3 DNA: TGTGCCAGCAGTTACGGTTGGGGAGAGTACGAGCAGTACTTC

clone size: NA
D gene: NA
V gene: TRBV11-2
J gene: TRBJ2-7
CDR3 protein: CASSLGAFYEQYF
CDR3 DNA: TGTGCCAGCAGCTTAGGGGCCTTCTACGAGCAGTACTTC

clone size: NA
D gene: TRBD2
V gene: TRBV11-3
J gene: TRBJ2-1
CDR3 protein: CASSSGTSPEQFF
CDR3 DNA: TGTGCCAGCAGCTCCGGGACTAGTCCTGAGCAGTTCTTC

clone size: NA
D gene: TRBD1
V gene: TRBV10-3
J gene: TRBJ2-7
CDR3 protein: CAISGDRTGYEQYF
CDR3 DNA: TGTGCCATCAGTGGGGACAGAACCGGCTACGAGCAGTACTTC

clone size: few
D gene: TRBD2
V gene: TRBV28
J gene: TRBJ2-5
CDR3 protein: CASSTGGRGGFRETQYF
CDR3 DNA: TGTGCCAGCAGTACCGGCGGTCGGGGGGGCTTCAGAGAGACCCAGTACTTC

clone size: few
D gene: NA
V gene: TRBV6-5
J gene: TRBJ1-6
CDR3 protein: CASSYDWGGNSPLHF
CDR3 DNA: TGTGCCAGCAGTTACGATTGGGGAGGTAATTCACCCCTCCACTTT

clone size: NA
D gene: TRBD2
V gene: TRBV4-2
J gene: TRBJ2-7
CDR3 protein: CASSSLSGGVDEQYF
CDR3 DNA: TGTGCCAGCAGCTCCCTTAGCGGGGGGGTGGACGAGCAGTACTTC

clone size: NA
D gene: TRBD1
V gene: TRBV18
J gene: TRBJ1-6
CDR3 protein: CASSQRTGADNSPLHF
CDR3 DNA: TGTGCCAGCTCACAACGGACAGGGGCGGATAATTCACCCCTCCACTTT

clone size: few
D gene: NA
V gene: TRBV19
J gene: TRBJ2-7
CDR3 protein: CASSIGWQYEQYF
CDR3 DNA: TGTGCCAGTAGTATCGGGTGGCAGTACGAGCAGTACTTC

clone size: NA
D gene: TRBD1
V gene: TRBV28
J gene: TRBJ1-5
CDR3 protein: CASRLTGGLRYSNQPQHF
CDR3 DNA: TGTGCCAGTAGGCTGACAGGGGGCCTGAGATATAGCAATCAGCCCCAGCATTTT

clone size: NA
D gene: NA
V gene: TRBV6-5
J gene: TRBJ2-7
CDR3 protein: CASSYSSGGLSYEQYF
CDR3 DNA: TGTGCCAGCAGTTACTCGAGTGGCGGACTCTCCTACGAGCAGTACTTC

clone size: NA
D gene: NA
V gene: TRBV7-8
J gene: TRBJ1-4
CDR3 protein: CASSLGGEREKLFF
CDR3 DNA: TGTGCCAGCAGCTTAGGGGGAGAGCGTGAAAAACTGTTTTTT

clone size: NA
D gene: NA
V gene: TRBV5-4
J gene: TRBJ1-6
CDR3 protein: CASSLAGGLFNSPLHF
CDR3 DNA: TGTGCCAGCAGCTTGGCCGGGGGATTATTCAACTCACCCCTCCACTTT

clone size: NA
D gene: NA
V gene: TRBV27
J gene: TRBJ2-1
CDR3 protein: CASIPNLGAEQFF
CDR3 DNA: TGTGCCAGCATCCCTAACCTAGGGGCTGAGCAGTTCTTC